These T cell receptor beta chains were read from a single sample in a study of human T cells and chemical hapten exposure. TCRdb independently ran MiXCR on the RACE reads; one entry per CDR3 protein. Found here are approximately 400,000 distinct CDR3 sequences, about 5.1% of them singletons; the top ten hold around 2.6%. The sequencing here drew on whole blood, taken in connection with sensitization to the hapten diphenylcyclopropenone (DPC). These receptors all stem from a woman between 50 and 59 years old with alopecia areata. Some clones in this sample may be carry-over from other donors' samples. CDR3s include the opening cysteine and the closing phenylalanine or tryptophan. A D gene is named only where the DNA matches it firmly. Expanded clones are given a class, and other clones once, few, many or no size at all.

abundance,d_gene,j_gene,v_gene,CDR3nt,CDR3aa
NA,TRBD2,TRBJ2-1,TRBV20-1,TGCAGTGCTCCTGGACCTTCTAGCGGGGTCTACAATGAGCAGTTCTTC,CSAPGPSSGVYNEQFF
few,TRBD1,TRBJ1-2,TRBV7-8,TGTGCCAGCAGCCCGGGGACAGGGAGGCACTATGGCTACACCTTC,CASSPGTGRHYGYTF
NA,TRBD2,TRBJ2-7,TRBV12-3/TRBV12-4,TGTGCCAGCAGTTCTTTCGGAGGGAGGGCCTACGAGCAGTACTTC,CASSSFGGRAYEQYF
many,NA,TRBJ2-7,TRBV5-4,TGTGCCAGCAGCGTGTCTAGTGCAGAGCAGTACTTC,CASSVSSAEQYF
many,NA,TRBJ2-3,TRBV24-1,TGTGCCACGAGCGGAGCCCGGGGAGGCACAGATACGCAGTATTTT,CATSGARGGTDTQYF
many,NA,TRBJ1-3,TRBV7-9,TGTGCCAGCAGCTCGGACATCTCACTCTCTGGAAACACCATATATTTT,CASSSDISLSGNTIYF
NA,TRBD2,TRBJ2-7,TRBV7-9,TGTGCCAGCAGCGGGGGACTACCAACCCACGAGCAGTACTTC,CASSGGLPTHEQYF
NA,NA,TRBJ1-5,TRBV12-3/TRBV12-4,TGTGCCAGCAGTCCCAGCGGCCACAATCAGCCCCAGCATTTT,CASSPSGHNQPQHF
few,TRBD1,TRBJ1-1,TRBV29-1,TGCAGCGTTGTTAGGACAGGGATGACTGAAGCTTTCTTT,CSVVRTGMTEAFF
many,NA,TRBJ2-3,TRBV6-2/TRBV6-3,TGTGCCAGCAGTTCTGGCCCGGGAGTGGGAGATACGCAGTATTTT,CASSSGPGVGDTQYF
many,NA,TRBJ1-1,TRBV14,TGTGCCAGCAGCCAAGTAACAGCTAGGACCTCTGAAGCTTTCTTT,CASSQVTARTSEAFF
many,NA,TRBJ1-5,TRBV18,TGTGCCAGCTCACCGGGGTGGGGCAATCAGCCCCAGCATTTT,CASSPGWGNQPQHF
many,NA,TRBJ2-1,TRBV6-6,TGTGCCAGCAGTTTACAGGGAGGGGGGTACAATGAGCAGTTCTTC,CASSLQGGGYNEQFF
once,NA,TRBJ2-7,TRBV12-3/TRBV12-4,TGTGCCAGCAGTTTTGACTCTCTGGGACGCGAGCAGTACTTC,CASSFDSLGREQYF
few,TRBD2,TRBJ2-7,TRBV3-1,TGTGCCAGCAGCCAAATAGTCGGGACTAGCGTAACGAACGAGCAGTACTTC,CASSQIVGTSVTNEQYF
NA,TRBD1,TRBJ2-1,TRBV24-1,TGTGCCACCAGTGATTTTAGGGGGCCTGAGCAGTTCTTC,CATSDFRGPEQFF
few,TRBD1,TRBJ2-3,TRBV18,TGTGCCAGCTCACCCCAGGACAGGGGCACAGATACGCAGTATTTT,CASSPQDRGTDTQYF
many,NA,TRBJ2-7,TRBV27,TGTGCCAGCAGTTTATCCACGGGAGAGCAGTACTTC,CASSLSTGEQYF
few,NA,TRBJ1-5,TRBV28,TGTGCCAGCGAATTAACTAGTCCAGGTCAGCCCCAGCATTTT,CASELTSPGQPQHF
few,NA,TRBJ1-1,TRBV15,TGTGCCACCAGCAGGCCGGGGAACACTGAAGCTTTCTTT,CATSRPGNTEAFF
NA,NA,TRBJ2-7,TRBV20-1,TGCAGTGCTAGCGGCAGGACCCCCCCCTACGAGCAGTACTTC,CSASGRTPPYEQYF
few,NA,TRBJ2-7,TRBV20-1,TGCAGTGCTCCGGGCCCGACCACTTACGAGCAGTACTTC,CSAPGPTTYEQYF
many,TRBD2,TRBJ2-1,TRBV10-3,TGTGCCATCAGGGGTGGGACTAGCGCTAATGAGCAGTTCTTC,CAIRGGTSANEQFF